These T cell receptor beta chains were read from a single sample in a study of post-analysis software for immune sequencing data. TCRdb re-called the PCR reads through MiXCR, storing one row per CDR3 protein. Here the sample spans 500,000 to 600,000 distinct CDR3 sequences, 44% being singletons. Sequencing was done on a sample of blood. These receptors were taken from a girl under 18 with multiple sclerosis. The conserved cysteine and the conserved F or W are not part of the CDR3 here.

TRBJ2-5	TRBV12-3/TRBV12-4	ASSLGGAGETQY
TRBJ2-3	TRBV12-3/TRBV12-4	ASKEGVGPDAQY
TRBJ1-4	TRBV30	AWSSGTPEKLF
TRBJ1-2	TRBV11-3	ASSLDNAADGYT
TRBJ2-5	TRBV5-1	ASRSGRTQETQY
.	TRBV7-9	ASSLIGQGSYEQY
TRBJ2-5	TRBV6-5	ASSDNGIGEQY
TRBJ2-5	TRBV29-1	SVTSRAQETQY
TRBJ2-6	TRBV11-1	ASSYDRGEDSGANVLT
TRBJ2-7	TRBV12-3/TRBV12-4	ASSSGAGGPSYEQY
TRBJ1-6	TRBV5-6	ASSFPGRPLH
TRBJ2-1	TRBV6-2/TRBV6-3	ASSYPEGFNEQF
TRBJ2-1	TRBV12-3/TRBV12-4	ASGNRQVNEQF
TRBJ1-2	TRBV4-2	ASSREASHHYGYT
TRBJ1-2	TRBV10-3	AISDRGEANYGYT
TRBJ1-1	TRBV9	ASSELGSGGEAF
TRBJ2-7	TRBV3-1	ASSPTGFEQY
TRBJ2-1	TRBV24-1	ATSLQGGQQQF
.	TRBV6-1	ASSGGRTRSYEQY
TRBJ2-1	TRBV2	ASSGFESLWGNEQF
TRBJ2-3	TRBV7-2	ASSSLLTSSTDTQY
TRBJ2-1	TRBV7-2	ASRLAGTSVNEQF
TRBJ2-7	TRBV7-9	ASSRGWGTYEQY
TRBJ2-7	TRBV12-3/TRBV12-4	ASSSSGLAGDEY